One sample yielded the 24 T cell receptor beta chains listed below, sequenced in a study of T cell changes during pregnancy in multiple sclerosis. Using immunoSEQ multiplex PCR, the repertoire was profiled, and TCRdb retains in-frame clones only, with some absent. The sample yields 48,000 or so clones, over 75% seen once. The sequencing here drew on CD4+ T cells from peripheral blood mononuclear cells, taken in the second trimester of pregnancy. The receptors were gathered from a female donor with multiple sclerosis, enrolled in a pregnancy study.

This chain links TRBV30 with TRBJ2-5; 8 bases match TRBD2. The V gene's germline CDR1 is GTSNPN and CDR2 SVGIG (reference sequence). This CDR3 contains 16 residues. Trimming removed 0 bases from V and 1 base from J; junction bases left unmatched: 7. This CDR3 reads CAWSVRTGGFQETQYF. For the CDR3, the DNA is TGTGCCTGGAGTGTACGGACGGGAGGGTTCCAAGAGACCCAGTACTTC.

The genes are TRBV10-3 and TRBJ2-1; TRBD2 matches 8 bases. From germline, CDR1 is ENHRY and CDR2 SYGVKD. Losses at the gene ends were 3 bases for V and 7 bases for J; bases not matched to a gene: 8. The CDR3 extends over 15 amino acids. The CDR3 protein is CAISDVSGIHNEQFF. The CDR3 nucleotides read TGTGCCATCAGTGATGTTAGCGGGATTCATAATGAGCAGTTCTTC.

The chain carries TRBV18 and TRBJ2-2; tentatively, D is TRBD2 (5 bases). CDR1 is KGHSH and CDR2 is LQKENI in the germline V gene. Deletions cut 4 bases from V and 4 bases from J, with 16 bases between. This CDR3 is 16 amino acids long. The CDR3 loop reads CASSQPRAGGTGELFF. The CDR3 DNA reads as TGTGCCAGCTCACAACCGCGGGCCGGAGGCACCGGGGAGCTGTTTTTT.

V is TRBV5-5 and J is TRBJ2-3; TRBD2 aligns across 8 bases. The CDR3 has 15 amino acids. Per the germline V gene, CDR1 is SGHKS and CDR2 is YYEKEE (reference sequence). V trimming: 1 base; J trimming: 5 bases; junction bases outside the gene matches: 6. For the CDR3, the DNA is TGTGCCAGCAGCTTGACGGGAGGGGTGGGAGATACGCAGTATTTT. This sequence encodes CASSLTGGVGDTQYF.

V gene TRBV6-4 combines with J gene TRBJ2-1; the match to TRBD2 covers 8 bases. V was pared by 4 bases and J by 5 bases, with 4 bases of the junction left unmatched. The CDR3 is 14 amino acids. The germline CDR1 and CDR2 sequences are MRHNA and SNTAGT. The CDR3 spells CASSGSGTNNEQFF. In DNA form, the CDR3 reads TGTGCCAGCAGTGGTAGCGGGACGAACAATGAGCAGTTCTTC.

V usage is TRBV7-6 and J usage is TRBJ1-5; 7 nucleotides line up with TRBD1. V lost 6 bases to trimming and J lost 6 bases; unmatched junction nucleotides: 14. Germline V lookup: CDR1 SGHVS, CDR2 FNYEAQ. The CDR3 contains 16 residues. The CDR3 nucleotides are TGTGCCAGCAGTCCGTACGACAGGGTTATCAGTCAGCCCCAGCATTTT. It is translated as CASSPYDRVISQPQHF.

This clone was observed a few times. The rearrangement uses TRBV7-9 and TRBJ1-5, with D possibly TRBD1 on 6 matching bases. The CDR3 contains 16 residues. Per germline, CDR1 SEHNR and CDR2 FQNEAQ (reference sequence). Deletions cut 0 bases from V and 0 bases from J, with 9 bases between. The CDR3 reads CASSLATGNSNQPQHF. The CDR3, as DNA: TGTGCCAGCAGCTTAGCTACAGGGAATAGCAATCAGCCCCAGCATTTT.

The rearrangement uses TRBV6-5 and TRBJ2-1, with D perhaps TRBD2 (5 bases). Germline V gene lookup returns CDR1 MNHEY and CDR2 SVGAGI. The CDR3 extends over 16 amino acids. Trimming took off 2 bases at V and 0 bases at J, with 11 bases between the two ends. The chain's CDR3 is CASSYPSGSSYNEQFF. As DNA, the CDR3 is TGTGCCAGCAGTTACCCCAGCGGAAGCTCCTACAATGAGCAGTTCTTC.

This clone is a singleton in its sample. This rearrangement joins TRBV11-3 to TRBJ2-7, with 7 bases that match TRBD1. The ends lost 5 bases at V and 2 bases at J; junction bases unmatched: 9. This CDR3 comprises 15 residues. CDR1 is SGHNT, CDR2 YENEEA, per germline. The CDR3 sequence is CASSPRFQGAYEQYF. The CDR3 nucleotides read TGTGCCAGCAGCCCCAGATTCCAGGGGGCCTACGAGCAGTACTTC. The whole variable domain, filled in from reference TRBV11-3 and TRBJ2-7, reads EAGVVQSPRYKIIEKKQPVAFWCNPISGHNTLYWYLQNLGQGPELLIRYENEEAVDDSQLPKDRFSAERLKGVDSTLKIQPAELGDSAVYLCASSPRFQGAYEQYFGPGTRLTVT.

The chain has TRBV28 and TRBJ2-3, with 7 positions matching TRBD2. V lost 0 bases and J lost 1; bases outside the gene matches: 1. There are 15 residues in the CDR3. From germline, CDR1 is MDHEN and CDR2 SYDVKM. The CDR3 region has the DNA TGTGCCAGCAGTTTATGGGGGAGGGGCACAGATACGCAGTATTTT. Translating it yields CASSLWGRGTDTQYF.

The chain recombines TRBV7-9 with TRBJ1-1; weak D call: TRBD1 (6 bases). V dropped 5 bases and J dropped 2 bases, with 15 bases sitting between them. Germline CDR1 SEHNR, CDR2 FQNEAQ (reference sequence). The CDR3 sequence is 15 residues long. CDR3 in amino acids: CASSAQGPLNTEAFF. The CDR3 DNA follows: TGTGCCAGCAGCGCACAGGGACCTCTTAACACTGAAGCTTTCTTT. Variable domain in full (rest from reference TRBV7-9 and TRBJ1-1): DTGVSQNPRHKITKRGQNVTFRCDPISEHNRLYWYRQTLGQGPEFLTYFQNEAQLEKSRLLSDRFSAERPKGSFSTLEIQRTEQGDSAMYLCASSAQGPLNTEAFFGQGTRLTVV.

The rearrangement uses TRBV7-9 and TRBJ1-5; TRBD1 matches 10 bases. The trim removed 5 bases at V and 5 bases at J, leaving 9 bases unmatched. This CDR3 region has 16 residues. Looked up from germline, CDR1 is SEHNR and CDR2 is FQNEAQ (reference sequence). CDR3 coding DNA: TGTGCCAGCAGCCCACCACCCGGGACAGGGGATCAGCCCCAGCATTTT. It specifies CASSPPPGTGDQPQHF.

The rearrangement uses TRBV2 and TRBJ1-1; 8 bases match TRBD1. The CDR3 covers 13 residues. CDR1 and CDR2 from the germline V gene are SNHLY and FYNNEI. J lost 5 bases, V lost 7 bases, and 6 bases had no gene match. CDR3 sequence reads: CASTTGARTEAFF. The CDR3 coding sequence is TGTGCCAGCACGACAGGGGCGAGAACTGAAGCTTTCTTT. Full variable domain (missing parts from reference TRBV2 and TRBJ1-1): EPEVTQTPSHQVTQMGQEVILRCVPISNHLYFYWYRQILGQKVEFLVSFYNNEISEKSEIFDDQFSVERPDGSNFTLKIRSTKLEDSAMYFCASTTGARTEAFFGQGTRLTVV.

The J gene is TRBJ1-5, the V gene TRBV19; the match to TRBD1 covers 8 bases. V dropped 4 bases and J dropped 0; count of bases not matched to a gene: 8. Germline V gene sequence: CDR1 LNHDA, CDR2 SQIVND (reference sequence). The CDR3 is made up of 17 amino acids. CDR3 sequence reads: CASSSAGGLNSNQPQHF. CDR3 coding DNA: TGTGCCAGTAGTAGTGCAGGGGGCTTGAATAGCAATCAGCCCCAGCATTTT.

The chain links TRBV27 to TRBJ1-4; D may be TRBD1 (6 bases). The germline gives CDR1 MNHEY, CDR2 SMNVEV (reference sequence). The V end was cut by 0 bases, the J end by 3 bases, with 11 bases between. The length of the CDR3 is 16 residues. The CDR3 loop is CASSLSSGASNEKLFF. The CDR3 region has the DNA TGTGCCAGCAGTTTATCCTCAGGGGCTTCTAATGAAAAACTGTTTTTT.

In this sample, this clone turned up a few times. V gene TRBV6-5 combines with J gene TRBJ1-1; 8 positions match TRBD1. The junction had 1 base not matched to a gene; V was cut back by 5 bases and J by 8 bases. CDR1 and CDR2 from the germline V gene are MNHEY and SVGAGI. The CDR3 has 11 amino acids. The CDR3 sequence is CASSRQGEAFF. CDR3 sequence (DNA): TGTGCCAGCAGTCGACAGGGGGAAGCTTTCTTT.

The chain has TRBV5-5 and TRBJ2-7, with a tentative D call TRBD1 (6 bases). The CDR3 sequence is 14 residues long. V was shortened by 1 base and J by 3 bases, with 11 bases between the two germline ends. Germline V CDR1 and CDR2: SGHKS, YYEKEE (reference sequence). The CDR3 DNA sequence: TGTGCCAGCAGCTTGTACAGGGTTAACTACGAGCAGTACTTC. Residues: CASSLYRVNYEQYF.

This chain uses TRBV2 with TRBJ2-4; 9 bases align to TRBD1. Germline CDR1 and CDR2: SNHLY and FYNNEI. CDR3 length equals 15 residues. Trimming removed 1 base from V and 9 bases from J; junction bases left unmatched: 7. The CDR3 spells CASSEEVGQGFIQYF. For the CDR3, the DNA is TGTGCCAGCAGTGAAGAAGTAGGACAGGGGTTCATTCAGTACTTC.

The V gene is TRBV21-1, the J gene TRBJ1-1; the DNA was not compared with TRBD1, the D call given in the table. TRBV21-1 is deemed a pseudogene. The CDR3 runs 17 residues. The CDR3 region has the DNA TGTGCCAGCAGCAAAGAGCACCGGAGACAGGGTCCCGCTGAAGCTTTCTTT. It translates to CASSKEHRRQGPAEAFF.

This chain connects TRBV7-2 to TRBJ1-1; perhaps TRBD1 as D (6 bases). This CDR3 is built from 13 residues. Trimming left V 2 bases short and J 6 bases short, with 10 bases between. Germline loops: CDR1 SGHTA, CDR2 FQGNSA. CDR3 sequence reads: CASSLQGWSEAFF. The DNA for the CDR3 is TGTGCCAGCAGCTTACAGGGGTGGTCTGAAGCTTTCTTT.

The chain links TRBV5-6 to TRBJ2-1, with TRBD2 as a possible D gene (5 bases). The CDR3 extends over 16 amino acids. Germline lookup yields CDR1 SGHDT and CDR2 YYEEEE. Deletions cut 5 bases from V and 7 bases from J, with 22 bases between. The DNA of the CDR3 is TGTGCCAGCAGTAAGCTGGACTCGAGGCTTTGGAATGAGCAGTTCTTC. It encodes CASSKLDSRLWNEQFF. Full variable domain (missing parts from reference TRBV5-6 and TRBJ2-1): DAGVTQSPTHLIKTRGQQVTLRCSPKSGHDTVSWYQQALGQGPQFIFQYYEEEERQRGNFPDRFSGHQFPNYSSELNVNALLLGDSALYLCASSKLDSRLWNEQFFGPGTRLTVL.

The rearrangement joins TRBV5-4 to TRBJ2-7; possibly TRBD1 for D (5 bases). Trimming cost V 4 bases and J 5 bases, with 13 bases left between them. Germline loops: CDR1 SGHNT, CDR2 YYREEE (reference sequence). This CDR3 spans 13 amino acids. CDR3 sequence (DNA): TGTGCCAGCAGCCAACAATTCAGGGACGAGCAGTACTTC. It translates to CASSQQFRDEQYF.

This sequence joins TRBV11-2 and TRBJ1-1; the D gene is possibly TRBD1 (5 bases). Germline CDR1 is SGHAT and CDR2 is FQNNGV. Between the trimmed V and J ends, which lost 5 bases and 1 base, there was a span of 11 bases. The CDR3 runs 14 residues. The CDR3 loop is CASSLRQWNTEAFF. In nucleotides, the CDR3 is TGTGCCAGCAGCCTGAGACAGTGGAACACTGAAGCTTTCTTT.

V usage is TRBV5-1 and J usage is TRBJ2-3, with D uncertain. This CDR3 has 15 amino acids. Germline values: CDR1 SGHRS, CDR2 YFSETQ. V lost 6 bases to trimming and J lost 0 bases, with 14 bases between them. The CDR3 region is CASNPTAESTDTQYF. Written as DNA, the CDR3 is TGCGCCAGCAACCCAACGGCGGAAAGCACAGATACGCAGTATTTT. The variable domain in full, completed from reference TRBV5-1 and TRBJ2-3, reads KAGVTQTPRYLIKTRGQQVTLSCSPISGHRSVSWYQQTPGQGLQFLFEYFSETQRNKGNFPGRFSGRQFSNSRSEMNVSTLELGDSALYLCASNPTAESTDTQYFGPGTRLTVL.